A selection of T cell receptor beta chains follows, all from one sample in a study of cytomegalovirus exposure and HLA in healthy donors. Using immunoSEQ multiplex PCR, the repertoire was profiled, and TCRdb retains in-frame clones only, with some absent. The data hold some 190,000 clones, with approximately 80% observed a single time. The specimen was PBMCs. The receptors originated from a boy younger than 10 in good health and CMV-seronegative. Each CDR3 is given with its conserved first and last residue. The order of the fields is clone size, D gene, V gene, J gene, CDR3 DNA, CDR3 protein. A D gene is named only where the DNA matches it firmly. Clone sizes are given selectively: once, few, many, or a class where the clone is expanded.

size: .; D: .; V: TRBV4-2; J: TRBJ2-1; DNA: TGTGCCAGCAGCCAAGATCTGATGGGTGAGGGGGTCAATGAGCAGTTCTTC; CDR3: CASSQDLMGEGVNEQFF
size: .; D: TRBD1; V: TRBV28; J: TRBJ1-5; DNA: TGTGCCAGCAGTTTTCTACAGGGGGCTAAATACAATCAGCCCCAGCATTTT; CDR3: CASSFLQGAKYNQPQHF
size: .; D: TRBD1; V: TRBV18; J: TRBJ2-2; DNA: TGTGCCAGCTCCCCGGGACAGGGGACCACCGGGGAGCTGTTTTTT; CDR3: CASSPGQGTTGELFF
size: .; D: TRBD2; V: TRBV9; J: TRBJ2-1; DNA: TGTGCCAGCAGCGAACCGGGACTAGCGGGCTACAATGAGCAGTTCTTC; CDR3: CASSEPGLAGYNEQFF
size: .; D: .; V: TRBV10-1; J: TRBJ2-7; DNA: TGCGCCAGCAGTGTGACAGCTACTTACGAGCAGTACTTC; CDR3: CASSVTATYEQYF
size: once; D: .; V: TRBV5-6; J: TRBJ1-5; DNA: TGTGCCAGCAGCTCGACAGGCCTTTATAGCAATCAGCCCCAGCATTTT; CDR3: CASSSTGLYSNQPQHF
size: .; D: TRBD2; V: TRBV18; J: TRBJ2-1; DNA: TGTGCCAGCTCACCACCGGGGGGAGGGTGGGGAACCAACAATGAGCAGTTCTTC; CDR3: CASSPPGGGWGTNNEQFF
size: .; D: .; V: TRBV4-1; J: TRBJ1-5; DNA: TGCGCCAGCAGCCAAGGGGTTACAGCCAATCAGCCCCAGCATTTT; CDR3: CASSQGVTANQPQHF
size: .; D: TRBD1; V: TRBV5-4; J: TRBJ1-1; DNA: TGTGCCAGCAGCATACAGGGGGGAACTGAAGCTTTCTTT; CDR3: CASSIQGGTEAFF
size: .; D: TRBD1; V: TRBV29-1; J: TRBJ1-5; DNA: TGCAGCGTATCCCCGGGACAGGGGACTAATCAGCCCCAGCATTTT; CDR3: CSVSPGQGTNQPQHF
size: few; D: .; V: TRBV5-1; J: TRBJ1-2; DNA: TGCGCCAGCAGCTTGTCGGCGGAAAACTATGGCTACACCTTC; CDR3: CASSLSAENYGYTF
size: .; D: .; V: TRBV7-9; J: TRBJ1-4; DNA: TGTGCCAGCAGCCCTGGGACCGGAGGGTCGTCAACTAATGAAAAACTGTTTTTT; CDR3: CASSPGTGGSSTNEKLFF
size: few; D: .; V: TRBV4-1; J: TRBJ1-2; DNA: TGCGCCAGCAGCCAAGATTATTACGACAGGAACTATGGCTACACCTTC; CDR3: CASSQDYYDRNYGYTF
size: once; D: .; V: TRBV5-1; J: TRBJ1-1; DNA: TGCGCCAGCAGCTTGGACCGCACAGGGCAAGCTTTCTTT; CDR3: CASSLDRTGQAFF
size: .; D: TRBD2; V: TRBV6-1; J: TRBJ2-1; DNA: TGTGCCAGCAGTGCTAGCGGGAGGGCTTTCGAGCAGTTCTTC; CDR3: CASSASGRAFEQFF
size: .; D: .; V: TRBV5-1; J: TRBJ2-5; DNA: TGCGCCAGCGGGCCCCGTGGGGAGACCCAGTACTTC; CDR3: CASGPRGETQYF
size: .; D: TRBD2; V: TRBV27; J: TRBJ2-5; DNA: TGTGCCAGCAGTCCGATTAGACTAGCGGGGGGACAAGAGACCCAGTACTTC; CDR3: CASSPIRLAGGQETQYF
size: .; D: .; V: TRBV19; J: TRBJ1-6; DNA: TGTGCCAGTAGTGTGAATCCGGGGGAGAGGTCACCCCTCCACTTT; CDR3: CASSVNPGERSPLHF
size: .; D: TRBD1; V: TRBV2; J: TRBJ1-1; DNA: TGTGCCAGCAGCCAGAACCGGGACAGGGGGGATACTGAAGCTTTCTTT; CDR3: CASSQNRDRGDTEAFF
size: .; D: .; V: TRBV5-3; J: TRBJ2-7; DNA: TGTGCCAGAAGCTTGGGGCAGGGGCCATACGAGCAGTACTTC; CDR3: CARSLGQGPYEQYF
size: .; D: .; V: TRBV12-2; J: TRBJ2-3; DNA: TGTGCAAGTCGCTTCCAGGGGCGGACAGATACGCAGTATTTT; CDR3: CASRFQGRTDTQYF
size: .; D: .; V: TRBV6-5; J: TRBJ1-1; DNA: TGTGCCAGCAGTTACGCCCGGGGAGGCTGGGCTTTCTTT; CDR3: CASSYARGGWAFF
size: .; D: TRBD2; V: TRBV4-3; J: TRBJ2-3; DNA: TGCGCCAGCAGCCAAGGGGTTAGCGGGACCTCAGATACGCAGTATTTT; CDR3: CASSQGVSGTSDTQYF
size: .; D: .; V: TRBV27; J: TRBJ1-2; DNA: TGTGCCAGCAGTTTTGCCGGGAAGAACTATGGCTACACCTTC; CDR3: CASSFAGKNYGYTF
size: .; D: .; V: TRBV29-1; J: TRBJ1-2; DNA: TGCAGCGTTGAACGAAGAGGGGGCTACACCTTC; CDR3: CSVERRGGYTF
size: .; D: .; V: TRBV15; J: TRBJ1-4; DNA: TGTGCCACCAACGGGGGGAGGGCGGCTAATGAAAAACTGTTTTTT; CDR3: CATNGGRAANEKLFF
size: .; D: TRBD2; V: TRBV5-1; J: TRBJ2-7; DNA: TGCGCCAGCAGAAGGATGGGGGGGGACTCCTACGAGCAGTACTTC; CDR3: CASRRMGGDSYEQYF
size: .; D: TRBD1; V: TRBV2; J: TRBJ1-2; DNA: TGTGCCAGCAAGGTCGCAGGGGGGTGGAACTATGGCTACACCTTC; CDR3: CASKVAGGWNYGYTF
size: .; D: TRBD2; V: TRBV28; J: TRBJ2-7; DNA: TGTGCCAGCAGTCCACGGGGGGTTAGCTACGAGCAGTACTTC; CDR3: CASSPRGVSYEQYF
size: .; D: TRBD2; V: TRBV5-6; J: TRBJ2-7; DNA: TGTGCCAGCAGCTTGGGTCCCCACTCCCGCGGGAGCCGCTACGAGCAGTACTTC; CDR3: CASSLGPHSRGSRYEQYF
size: .; D: .; V: TRBV9; J: TRBJ1-6; DNA: TGTGCCAGCAGCGTAGAACAGGCCAATTCACCCCTCCACTTT; CDR3: CASSVEQANSPLHF
size: .; D: TRBD1; V: TRBV30; J: TRBJ1-6; DNA: TGTGCCTGGAGTGTAGGGACTGGACAGGGTACCTATAATTCACCCCTCCACTTT; CDR3: CAWSVGTGQGTYNSPLHF
size: .; D: .; V: TRBV9; J: TRBJ2-3; DNA: TGTGCCAGCAGCGCCGCCGGGGGAAGCACAGATACGCAGTATTTT; CDR3: CASSAAGGSTDTQYF
size: .; D: TRBD1; V: TRBV10-3; J: TRBJ2-1; DNA: TGTGCCATCAGCCCGATAAGACAGGGGTTTAACTACAATGAGCAGTTCTTC; CDR3: CAISPIRQGFNYNEQFF
size: .; D: TRBD1; V: TRBV19; J: TRBJ2-7; DNA: TGTGCGACAGGGGCCCCCTACGAGCAGTACTTC; CDR3: CATGAPYEQYF
size: few; D: TRBD1; V: TRBV27; J: TRBJ1-4; DNA: TGTGCCAGCAGTAGACGGACAGGTGGGGAAAAACTGTTTTTT; CDR3: CASSRRTGGEKLFF